This TCR beta chain is drawn from a study of response to subunit inactivated influenza vaccine. Germline trimming cut 5 bases from V and 7 bases from J; bases unmatched to any gene: 6. This CDR3 is built from 14 residues. TCRdb processed the RT-PCR reads anew with MiXCR; each CDR3 protein has one entry. In the table there are under 800,000 distinct CDR3 sequences, 14% of which are singletons. On this clonotype itself: The antigen is unknown.

The study, taken as a whole, reports: There was a suggestion from the authors that each seasonal influenza vaccination recruits few new T cells.

This specimen was PBMCs from blood, taken around 15 days before vaccination. V is TRBV12-3 or TRBV12-4 and J is TRBJ2-1; TRBD2 matches at 9 bases. This sequence originates from a man over 45 who received an inactivated influenza vaccine. The CDR3 DNA reads TGTGCCAGCAGTGGCGGGGGGGCCTTTAATGAGCAGTTCTTC. Amino acid sequence: CASSGGGAFNEQFF.